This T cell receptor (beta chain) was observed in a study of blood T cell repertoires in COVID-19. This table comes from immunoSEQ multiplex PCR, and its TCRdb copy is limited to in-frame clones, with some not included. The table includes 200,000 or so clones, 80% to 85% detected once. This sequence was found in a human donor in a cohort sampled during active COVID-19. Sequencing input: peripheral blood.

The CDR3 reads CASSSAPGIWEAFF. In DNA, the CDR3 is TGCGCCAGCAGCTCCGCACCGGGGATTTGGGAGGCTTTCTTT. The chain recombines TRBV5-1 with TRBJ1-1; the D is unclear. The CDR3 is made up of 14 amino acids. V lost 3 bases and J lost 11, with 20 bases in between. Looked up from germline, CDR1 is SGHRS and CDR2 is YFSETQ.